This TCR beta chain was captured in a study of cytomegalovirus exposure and HLA in healthy donors. About the research overall: A subsequent analysis stated that the approximately 120 validation repertoires were run on the same platform as the 650 to 850 first-cohort repertoires.

As concerns this clone: The antigen is unknown.

Clones were read by immunoSEQ multiplex PCR, and TCRdb kept only the in-frame ones, dropping some. The sample includes around 110,000 clones, around 89% of them seen just once. The germline V and J ends were trimmed by 2 bases and 0 bases, with 11 bases remaining between them. The germline gives CDR1 MNHEY, CDR2 SMNVEV (reference sequence). The length of the CDR3 is 16 residues. Findings of the study overall: According to reports, the classifier identified cytomegalovirus status with high specificity and sensitivity.

The sequenced material came from PBMCs. This chain uses TRBV27 with TRBJ2-4, with a weak D call TRBD2 (7 bases). The receptor was derived from a woman in her late teens or twenties in good health and CMV-seropositive. The CDR3: CASSLRGGVAKNIQYF. Here the CDR3 DNA reads TGTGCCAGCAGTTTAAGGGGGGGGGTAGCCAAAAACATTCAGTACTTC.